This T cell receptor beta chain is drawn from a study of shared clonotypes between healthy human individuals. About the research overall: Each donor's CD4 naive and CD4 memory cells filled three plates apiece, CD8 naive two, and CD8 memory one.

At the deep level, the assay was run. Assay used: immunoSEQ multiplex PCR; TCRdb lists only in-frame clones, some missing. The repertoire includes hundreds of thousands of clones, 95% to 97% of them detected once, and approximately 0.1% sits in the top ten. The CDR3 is made up of 15 amino acids. Germline V gives CDR1 MNHEY, CDR2 SVGAGI. CD45RO-negative CD8 cells positively selected for CCR7 made up the naive population, which excluded terminally differentiated effector memory CD45RA+ cells. Donors were healthy HIV-negative adults without recent acute infections or vaccinations. The study, taken as a whole, reports: Generation of non-shared clonotypes was less probable than generation of clonotypes shared by all four donors.

With respect to this clone: Its antigen is unknown.

The rearrangement links TRBV6-5 to TRBJ2-5, with a tentative D call TRBD2 (6 bases). The J call could be wrong; TRBJ2-7 is a better fit for the DNA end. This receptor was taken from a woman aged 30 to 39 in good health. What was sequenced was naive CD8+ T cells sorted from blood. As DNA, the CDR3 is TGTGCCAGCAGTTACGGCCAGGCGGGGATCTACGAGCAGTACTTC. This encodes CASSYGQAGIYEQYF.